The T cell receptor beta chain described here comes from a study of T cell repertoires in cytomegalovirus infection. Overall study context: Public TCR beta signatures were indicative of both CMV infection and a matching HLA type. Study-wide points: In two of eight donors, the top clonotype was HLA-C-restricted CMV-specific. Totalled public TCR beta family frequency picked out people who carried CMV plus the relevant HLA.

The CDR3 length is 15 residues. Trimming took 3 bases from V and 4 from J; bases not matched to a gene: 5. Germline V gene lookup returns CDR1 LNHDA and CDR2 SQIVND (reference sequence). In this sample, this clonotype turned up many times. Its antigen is as yet unknown. TCRdb recomputed calls from the reads with MiXCR, one row per CDR3 protein. The table lists some 120,000 distinct CDR3 sequences, about a tenth of them singletons. This receptor was taken from a human donor in good health (CMV status not recorded). Some clones in this sample may be carry-over from other donors' samples. The sample comprised PBMCs, sequenced either directly or after in vitro stimulation (not recorded which). V gene TRBV19 combines with J gene TRBJ2-5; 10 bases are a match to TRBD1. CDR3 sequence (DNA): TGTGCCAGTAGTATTCCCGGGACAGGGGTAGAGACCCAGTACTTC. Encoded protein: CASSIPGTGVETQYF.